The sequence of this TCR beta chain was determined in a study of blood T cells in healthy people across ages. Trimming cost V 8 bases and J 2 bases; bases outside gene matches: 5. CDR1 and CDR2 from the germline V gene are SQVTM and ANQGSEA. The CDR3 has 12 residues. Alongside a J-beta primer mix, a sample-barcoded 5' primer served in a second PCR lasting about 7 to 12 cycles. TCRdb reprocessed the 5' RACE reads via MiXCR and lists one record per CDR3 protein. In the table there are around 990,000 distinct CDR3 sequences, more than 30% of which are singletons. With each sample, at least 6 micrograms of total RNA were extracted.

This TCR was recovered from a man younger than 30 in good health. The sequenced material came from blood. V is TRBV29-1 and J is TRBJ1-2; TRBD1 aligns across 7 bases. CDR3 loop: CSSTTGNYGYTF. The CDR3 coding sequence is TGCAGCTCGACGACAGGGAACTATGGCTACACCTTC.